The entry below gives a single T cell receptor (beta chain) sequence along with its context. This entry is derived from a study of cytomegalovirus exposure and HLA in healthy donors. Some clones are missing from TCRdb's copy, which holds only in-frame ones; the method was immunoSEQ multiplex PCR. This table holds more than 250,000 clones, 70% to 90% found once. V dropped 6 bases and J dropped 4 bases, with 12 bases sitting between them. The CDR3 is made up of 14 amino acids. Germline V gene sequence: CDR1 LNHDA, CDR2 SQIVND (reference sequence). The J gene is TRBJ1-4, the V gene TRBV19; D ambiguous. The sequenced sample consisted of PBMCs. This clonotype originated in a woman under 30 in good health and CMV-seronegative. As DNA, the CDR3 is TGTGCCAGTAGGCCAACCGACAATAATGAAAAACTGTTTTTT. Translated, it gives CASRPTDNNEKLFF.